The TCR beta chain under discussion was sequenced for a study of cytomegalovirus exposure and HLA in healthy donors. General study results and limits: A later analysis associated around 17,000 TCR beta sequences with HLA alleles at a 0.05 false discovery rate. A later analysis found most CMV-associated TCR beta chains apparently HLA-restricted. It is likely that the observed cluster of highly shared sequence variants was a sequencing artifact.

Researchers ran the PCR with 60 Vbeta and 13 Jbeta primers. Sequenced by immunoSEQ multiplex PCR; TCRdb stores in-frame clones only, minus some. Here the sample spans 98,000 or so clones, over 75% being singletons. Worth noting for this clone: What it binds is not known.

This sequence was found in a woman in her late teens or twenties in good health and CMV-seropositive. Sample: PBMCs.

The CDR3 here is CASSQTQGRAEAFF. CDR3 DNA sequence: TGCGCCAGCAGCCAAACACAGGGAAGGGCTGAAGCTTTCTTT. The rearrangement links TRBV4-1 to TRBJ1-1, with a weak D call TRBD1 (6 bases). Trimming took 2 bases from V and 6 from J, leaving 13 bases between them. Per germline, CDR1 MGHRA and CDR2 YSYEKL. This CDR3 comprises 14 residues.